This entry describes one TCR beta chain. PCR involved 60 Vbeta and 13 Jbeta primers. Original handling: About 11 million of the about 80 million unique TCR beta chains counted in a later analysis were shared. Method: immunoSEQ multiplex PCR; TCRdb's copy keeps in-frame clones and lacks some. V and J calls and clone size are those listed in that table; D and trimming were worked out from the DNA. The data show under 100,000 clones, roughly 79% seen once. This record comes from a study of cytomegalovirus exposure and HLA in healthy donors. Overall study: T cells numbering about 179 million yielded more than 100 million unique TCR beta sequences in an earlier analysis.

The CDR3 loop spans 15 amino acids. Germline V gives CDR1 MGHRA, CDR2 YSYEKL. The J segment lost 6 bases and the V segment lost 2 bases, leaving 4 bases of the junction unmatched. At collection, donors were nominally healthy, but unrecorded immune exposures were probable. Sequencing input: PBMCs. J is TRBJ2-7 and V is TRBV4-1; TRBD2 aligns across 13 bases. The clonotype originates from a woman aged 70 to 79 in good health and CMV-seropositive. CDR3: CASSQWTSGSGEQYF. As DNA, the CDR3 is TGCGCCAGCAGCCAATGGACTAGCGGGAGCGGCGAGCAGTACTTC.